This TCR beta chain came from a study of shared clonotypes between healthy human individuals. Study-level points and caveats: Relative to their counterparts shared across all four donors, non-shared clonotypes exhibited diminished generation probabilities.

The assay was immunoSEQ multiplex PCR, and TCRdb's table has in-frame clones only and misses some. The data show over 2 million clones, just under 95% seen once. Germline CDR1 MGHDK, CDR2 SYGVNS. This CDR3 contains 12 residues. The germline V and J ends were trimmed by 4 bases and 7 bases, with 8 bases remaining between them. About this clone itself: Its antigen is still unknown.

A CD45RA+ naive subset and a CD45RA-negative memory subset were split from CD4+ cells. This receptor was obtained from a man between 18 and 29 years old in good health. Some clones in this sample may be carry-over from other donors' samples. The chain uses TRBV25-1 and TRBJ2-1; D gene uncertain. What was sequenced was naive CD4+ T cells from PBMCs. The subset: CD45RA+ positively selected. The CDR3 region is CASSVGPNEQFF. CDR3 bases: TGTGCCAGCAGTGTTGGCCCGAATGAGCAGTTCTTC.